This T cell receptor (beta chain) was obtained from a study of molecular identifiers for immune sequencing clone quantification. Findings and limits, study-wide: Naive cells had under 1% of molecules in clones above 20 RNA copies, effectors over 98%.

Via MiXCR, TCRdb re-called the PCR reads, giving one row per CDR3 protein. The sample contains over 300,000 distinct CDR3 sequences, roughly a quarter of which appear only once. Concerning this clonotype itself: What it recognizes is unknown. A read error may account for a junction end that differs from germline.

The sorting of naive CD8 T cells used the CD8+CD4-CCR7+CD45RA+ phenotype. The germline gives CDR1 ENHRY, CDR2 SYGVKD. This CDR3 contains 16 residues. The chain employs TRBV10-3 and TRBJ1-1; 12 nucleotides align to TRBD1. The sequence was collected from a human donor in good health. Some libraries in this study had Jurkat cell RNA spiked in. The sample consisted of naive CD8+ T cells from blood, with Jurkat cell RNA spiked in. As to subset: FACS-sorted CD8+CD4-CCR7+CD45RA+ naive T cells. CDR3 sequence (DNA): TGTGCCGTCAGTGTTCAGGGACAGGGGGCAGGGACTGAAGCTTTCTTT. Its protein product is CAVSVQGQGAGTEAFF.